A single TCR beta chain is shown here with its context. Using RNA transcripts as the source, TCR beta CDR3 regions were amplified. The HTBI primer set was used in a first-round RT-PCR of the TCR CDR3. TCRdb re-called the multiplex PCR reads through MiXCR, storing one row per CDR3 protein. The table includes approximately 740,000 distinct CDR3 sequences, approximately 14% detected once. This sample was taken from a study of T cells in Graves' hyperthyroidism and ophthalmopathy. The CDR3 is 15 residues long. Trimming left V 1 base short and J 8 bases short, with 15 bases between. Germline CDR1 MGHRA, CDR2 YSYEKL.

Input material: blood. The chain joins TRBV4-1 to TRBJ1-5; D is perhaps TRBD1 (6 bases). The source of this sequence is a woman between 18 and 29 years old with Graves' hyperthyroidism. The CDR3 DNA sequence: TGCGCCAGCAGCCAAGGGTGGGGGCCGGGGGAGCCCCAGCATTTT. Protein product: CASSQGWGPGEPQHF.